The TCR beta chain described here comes from a study of blood T cells in healthy people across ages. Whole-study findings and limits: Estimates based on one million T cells were treated as lower bounds.

Of note for this clonotype: Its antigen remains unidentified.

The CDR3 totals 14 residues. Trimming left V 0 bases short and J 4 bases short, with 6 bases between. In germline, CDR1 is MNHEY, CDR2 SVGAGI. Primers used in a second PCR of about 7 to 12 cycles were a sample-barcoded 5' primer and a J-beta primer mix. Any given sample supplied a minimum of 2.5 million CDR3-containing paired-end reads. TCRdb re-called the 5' RACE reads with MiXCR, one entry per CDR3 protein. The sample yields some 1.5 million distinct CDR3 sequences, approximately 43% seen once. The sample was blood. The J gene is TRBJ2-2, the V gene TRBV6-5; weak D call: TRBD2 (6 bases). The clonotype was recovered from a woman aged 18-30 years in good health. CDR3 protein: CASSYSGGTGELFF. For the CDR3, the DNA is TGTGCCAGCAGTTACTCCGGGGGCACCGGGGAGCTGTTTTTT.